Below are 20 T cell receptor beta chains sequenced from a single sample in a study of identical twins. TCRdb ran MiXCR on the 5' RACE reads and lists one entry per CDR3 protein. The sample shows approximately 470,000 distinct CDR3 sequences, approximately 14% of them seen only once. The same sample was also used in a study of yellow fever vaccine responses in identical twins.

What was sequenced was CD4+ T cells sorted from blood. The receptors derive from a woman between 18 and 29 years old in good health.

The V and J genes are TRBV15 and TRBJ2-1; D uncertain. Per germline, CDR1 LNHNV and CDR2 YYDKDF (reference sequence). The V and J ends lost 1 base and 10 bases respectively, with 8 bases between them. The CDR3 length is 12 residues. The CDR3 DNA reads as TGTGCCACCAGCAGAGTTTTATACGAGCAGTTCTTC. Translating gives CATSRVLYEQFF.

This clonotype has a handful of counts. This sequence joins TRBV10-3 and TRBJ2-7; 14 bases match TRBD2. The CDR3 covers 15 residues. V lost 2 bases, J lost 5 bases, and 2 bases stayed unmatched. CDR1 and CDR2 from the germline V gene are ENHRY and SYGVKD. The CDR3 protein is CAISEVTSGRDEQYF. Here the CDR3 DNA reads TGTGCCATCAGTGAGGTGACTAGCGGGAGGGACGAGCAGTACTTC.

This clonotype was detected many times. V gene TRBV9 combines with J gene TRBJ2-3; TRBD2 agrees at 10 bases. With 0 bases clipped from V and 3 bases from J, the junction kept 4 bases outside the gene matches. The germline gives CDR1 SGDLS, CDR2 YYNGEE. The CDR3 sequence is 16 residues long. The CDR3 DNA follows: TGTGCCAGCAGCGTAGACTTAGCGGGGGGTACAGATACGCAGTATTTT. This translates into CASSVDLAGGTDTQYF.

This clonotype was seen a handful of times. The chain recombines TRBV29-1 with TRBJ2-3, with 7 positions matching TRBD2. Germline CDR1 reads SQVTM; CDR2 reads ANQGSEA. CDR3 length: 14 residues. V dropped 1 base and J dropped 3; count of bases not matched to a gene: 4. The CDR3 DNA follows: TGCAGCGTTGAAGTCCTGGGAGGGACAGATACGCAGTATTTT. Protein product: CSVEVLGGTDTQYF.

The chain joins TRBV7-2 to TRBJ2-1, with D perhaps given as TRBD1 or TRBD2 (5 bases each). This CDR3 has 15 amino acids. V lost 2 bases, J lost 8 bases, and 16 bases lay in between. Germline V CDR1 and CDR2: SGHTA, FQGNSA. This chain's CDR3 is CASSLMVGELHEQFF. CDR3 coding DNA: TGTGCCAGCAGCTTAATGGTAGGGGAGCTTCATGAGCAGTTCTTC.

The rearrangement links TRBV7-3 to TRBJ2-1; 7 nucleotides agree with TRBD2. V lost 1 base to trimming and J lost 0 bases; unmatched junction nucleotides: 9. The CDR3 contains 18 residues. Germline V gene lookup returns CDR1 SGHTA and CDR2 FQGTGA. This chain's CDR3 is CASSLNPRSGVSYNEQFF. In DNA, the CDR3 is TGTGCCAGCAGCTTAAACCCGAGAAGCGGGGTCTCCTACAATGAGCAGTTCTTC.

This chain joins TRBV29-1 and TRBJ1-1; maybe TRBD1 (5 bases). Looked up from germline, CDR1 is SQVTM and CDR2 is ANQGSEA. With 2 bases removed from V and 4 bases from J, the gap between germline ends came to 14 bases. CDR3 length equals 14 residues. The chain's CDR3 is CSVEQGGSGTEAFF. CDR3 bases: TGCAGCGTTGAACAGGGTGGGTCGGGCACTGAAGCTTTCTTT.

The J gene is TRBJ2-1, the V gene TRBV20-1, with TRBD2 matching over 10 bases. In germline, CDR1 is DFQATT, CDR2 SNEGSKA (reference sequence). J lost 6 bases, V lost 8 bases, and 7 bases had no gene match. The CDR3 loop spans 13 amino acids. As DNA, the CDR3 is TGCAGTCCAAGCGGGAGGGCCTCCAATGAGCAGTTCTTC. Translating it yields CSPSGRASNEQFF.

This clonotype was counted a few times. The chain links TRBV5-6 to TRBJ1-6; perhaps TRBD1 as D (5 bases). The CDR3 spans 18 residues. Trimming removed 4 bases from V and 3 bases from J, with 20 bases in between. The V gene's germline CDR1 is SGHDT and CDR2 YYEEEE. The CDR3 nucleotides are TGTGCCAGCAGCCGGGGCGAAACGAGGTTGTACTATAATTCACCCCTCCACTTT. Translated: CASSRGETRLYYNSPLHF.

This clonotype came up many times. The chain combines TRBV29-1 with TRBJ1-4, with a weak D call TRBD1 (6 bases). V was pared by 7 bases and J by 4 bases, with 13 bases between. The V gene's germline CDR1 is SQVTM and CDR2 ANQGSEA. This CDR3 comprises 13 residues. The CDR3 loop reads CSGGHTLNEKLFF. The CDR3 DNA is TGCAGCGGGGGACACACTCTTAATGAAAAACTGTTTTTT.

This clonotype was observed many times. The chain has TRBV7-9 and TRBJ1-5; 10 nucleotides agree with TRBD1. J gave up 3 bases and V 5 bases, and 7 bases lay outside the gene matches. This CDR3 comprises 16 residues. Germline values: CDR1 SEHNR, CDR2 FQNEAQ (reference sequence). The DNA of the CDR3 is TGTGCCAGCAGCCCTGGGACAGGGGCTAACAATCAGCCCCAGCATTTT. Encoded protein: CASSPGTGANNQPQHF.

The chain uses TRBV4-2 and TRBJ2-3, with 7 nucleotides matching TRBD2. J was trimmed by 9 bases and V by 1 base; bases with no gene match: 10. CDR1 LGHNA and CDR2 YNFKEQ come from the germline V gene. The CDR3 runs 15 residues. Here the CDR3 DNA reads TGTGCCAGCAGCCAAGCGGAGCGGGACCTAGAAACGCAGTATTTT. Protein sequence: CASSQAERDLETQYF.

This chain joins TRBV29-1 and TRBJ2-7; no reliable D call. V lost 4 bases to trimming and J lost 2 bases, with 9 bases between them. The CDR3 is 12 residues long. CDR1 SQVTM and CDR2 ANQGSEA come from the germline V gene. CDR3 nucleotide sequence: TGCAGCGTTGTGCATGGGGCCTACGAGCAGTACTTC. Translated, it gives CSVVHGAYEQYF.

V usage is TRBV25-1 and J usage is TRBJ2-2; the D is unclear. The CDR3 is made up of 17 amino acids. The V and J ends lost 5 bases and 2 bases respectively, with 18 bases between them. Germline V gene lookup returns CDR1 MGHDK and CDR2 SYGVNS. The CDR3, as DNA: TGTGCCAGCAGTAAAAAGCGAGTCGGCCGAAACACCGGGGAGCTGTTTTTT. It yields the protein CASSKKRVGRNTGELFF.

The chain has TRBV20-1 and TRBJ2-3, with D perhaps matching TRBD1 or TRBD2 (5 bases each). The CDR3 runs 15 residues. CDR1 DFQATT and CDR2 SNEGSKA come from the germline V gene (reference sequence). Trimming removed 8 bases at V and 2 bases at J, with 20 bases between. CDR3 residues: CSLPSGRKNTDTQYF. CDR3 in DNA: TGCAGTTTGCCCTCGGGACGAAAAAACACAGATACGCAGTATTTT.

This clonotype has more than one count but fewer than ten. This rearrangement joins TRBV20-1 to TRBJ2-3; the D call may be TRBD1 or TRBD2 (5 bases each). Trimming removed 4 bases at V and 6 bases at J, with 14 bases between. This CDR3 comprises 13 residues. The germline V gene encodes CDR1 DFQATT and CDR2 SNEGSKA (reference sequence). DNA of the CDR3: TGCAGTGCTATGGGGGTCCTCGGGGATACGCAGTATTTT. It encodes CSAMGVLGDTQYF.

This clonotype has a handful of counts. The genes are TRBV2 and TRBJ2-2; D is perhaps TRBD1 or TRBD2 (6 bases each). V shed 7 bases and J shed 4 bases, with 16 bases lying between them. CDR3 length equals 15 residues. In germline, CDR1 is SNHLY, CDR2 FYNNEI. The CDR3 reads CASNVEGGITGELFF. The DNA for the CDR3 is TGTGCCAGCAATGTAGAAGGGGGGATCACCGGGGAGCTGTTTTTT.

The V call is TRBV10-3, the J call TRBJ2-1, with 8 positions matching TRBD2. CDR3 length: 15 residues. The V gene end was trimmed by 2 bases and the J gene end by 6 bases; junction bases not matched to a gene: 6. Germline V gives CDR1 ENHRY, CDR2 SYGVKD. The CDR3: CAISEPSGSSNEQFF. The CDR3, as DNA: TGTGCCATCAGTGAGCCGAGCGGGAGCTCCAATGAGCAGTTCTTC.

This chain connects TRBV2 to TRBJ2-2; D remains ambiguous. V was cut by 2 bases and J by 5 bases, with 9 bases left in between. Germline V gives CDR1 SNHLY, CDR2 FYNNEI. This CDR3 comprises 14 residues. CDR3 loop: CASSERVGTGELFF. In nucleotides, the CDR3 is TGTGCCAGCAGTGAAAGGGTCGGGACCGGGGAGCTGTTTTTT.

This sequence joins TRBV14 and TRBJ2-5, with unresolved D. CDR1 SGHDN and CDR2 FVKESK come from the germline V gene. This CDR3 comprises 14 residues. V dropped 0 bases and J dropped 4 bases, with 9 bases sitting between them. CDR3 nucleotides: TGTGCCAGCAGCCAAGATGTCCCCGGAGAGACCCAGTACTTC. Its translation: CASSQDVPGETQYF.